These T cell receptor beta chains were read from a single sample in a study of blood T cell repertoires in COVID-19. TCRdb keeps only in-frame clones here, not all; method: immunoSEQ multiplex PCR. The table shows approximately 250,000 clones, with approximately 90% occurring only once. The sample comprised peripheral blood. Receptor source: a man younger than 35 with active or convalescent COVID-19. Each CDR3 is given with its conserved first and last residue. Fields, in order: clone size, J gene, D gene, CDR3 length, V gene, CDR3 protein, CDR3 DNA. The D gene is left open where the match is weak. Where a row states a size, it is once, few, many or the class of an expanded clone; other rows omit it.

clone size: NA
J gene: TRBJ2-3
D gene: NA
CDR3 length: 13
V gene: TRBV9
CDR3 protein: CASSSNRENTQYF
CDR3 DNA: TGTGCCAGCAGCTCAAACAGGGAAAATACGCAGTATTTT

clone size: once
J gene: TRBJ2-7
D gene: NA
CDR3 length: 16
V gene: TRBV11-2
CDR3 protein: CASSDPGQPSSYEQYF
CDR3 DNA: TGTGCCAGCAGCGACCCAGGACAACCGAGCTCCTACGAGCAGTACTTC

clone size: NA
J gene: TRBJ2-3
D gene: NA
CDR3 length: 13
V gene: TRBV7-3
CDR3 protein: CASSITNTDTQYF
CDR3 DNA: TGTGCCAGCAGCATAACCAACACAGATACGCAGTATTTT

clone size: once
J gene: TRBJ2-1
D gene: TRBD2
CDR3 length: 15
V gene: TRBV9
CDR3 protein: CASSLGLAGVLGQFF
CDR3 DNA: TGTGCCAGCAGCTTGGGACTAGCGGGGGTTCTTGGGCAGTTCTTC

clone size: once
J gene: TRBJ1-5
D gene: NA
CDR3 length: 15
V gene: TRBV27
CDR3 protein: CASSPGRGGNQPQHF
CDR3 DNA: TGTGCCAGCAGTCCAGGCCGCGGGGGCAATCAGCCCCAGCATTTT

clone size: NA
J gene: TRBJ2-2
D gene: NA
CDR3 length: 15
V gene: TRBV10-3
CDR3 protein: CAIRLDTTNTGELFF
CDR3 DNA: TGTGCCATCAGATTAGACACCACGAACACCGGGGAGCTGTTTTTT

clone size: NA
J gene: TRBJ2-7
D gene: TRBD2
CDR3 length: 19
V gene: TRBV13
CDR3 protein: CASSPRPPAGGPGPYEQYF
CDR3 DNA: TGTGCCAGCAGCCCCAGGCCTCCAGCGGGAGGCCCCGGCCCCTACGAGCAGTACTTC

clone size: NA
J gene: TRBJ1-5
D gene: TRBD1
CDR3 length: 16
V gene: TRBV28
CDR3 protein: CASSSGQGMSYQPQHF
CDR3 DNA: TGTGCCAGCAGTTCGGGACAGGGGATGAGCTATCAGCCCCAGCATTTT

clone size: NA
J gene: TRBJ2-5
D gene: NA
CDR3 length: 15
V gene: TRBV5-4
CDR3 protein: CASSLISSLKETQYF
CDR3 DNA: TGTGCCAGCAGCCTGATCTCTAGTTTAAAAGAGACCCAGTACTTC

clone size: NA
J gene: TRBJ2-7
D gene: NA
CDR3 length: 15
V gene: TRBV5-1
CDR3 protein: CASSFGSGGLNEQYF
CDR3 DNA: TGCGCCAGCAGCTTCGGGTCAGGGGGGTTAAACGAGCAGTACTTC

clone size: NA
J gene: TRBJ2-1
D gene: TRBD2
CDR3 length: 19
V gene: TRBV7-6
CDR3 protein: CASSSYRRTSGGTYNEQFF
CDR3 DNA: TGTGCCAGCAGCTCCTACCGACGGACTAGCGGGGGTACCTACAATGAGCAGTTCTTC

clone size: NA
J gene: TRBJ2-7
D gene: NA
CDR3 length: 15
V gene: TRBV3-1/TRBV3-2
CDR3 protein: CASSQETLSPGEQYF
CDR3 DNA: TGTGCCAGCAGCCAAGAAACCCTATCCCCTGGCGAGCAGTACTTC

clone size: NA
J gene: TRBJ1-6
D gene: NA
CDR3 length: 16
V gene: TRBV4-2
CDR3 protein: CASSQGDRNGGSPLHF
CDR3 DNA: TGTGCCAGCAGCCAAGGTGACAGGAATGGAGGCTCACCCCTCCACTTT

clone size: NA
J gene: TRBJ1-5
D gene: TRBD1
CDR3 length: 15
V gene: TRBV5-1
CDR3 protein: CASSLGGTGIQPQHF
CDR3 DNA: TGCGCCAGCAGCTTGGGGGGGACAGGGATACAGCCCCAGCATTTT

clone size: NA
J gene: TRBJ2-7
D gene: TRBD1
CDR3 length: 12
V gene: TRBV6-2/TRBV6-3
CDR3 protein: CASSLTGDEQYF
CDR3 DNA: TGTGCCAGCAGCTTGACAGGGGACGAGCAGTACTTC

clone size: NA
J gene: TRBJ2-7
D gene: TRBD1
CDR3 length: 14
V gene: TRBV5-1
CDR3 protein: CASSGTGGFYEQYF
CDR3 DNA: TGCGCCAGCAGCGGAACAGGGGGTTTCTACGAGCAGTACTTC

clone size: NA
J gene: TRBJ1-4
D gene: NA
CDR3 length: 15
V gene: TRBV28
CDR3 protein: CASSLTRASNEKLFF
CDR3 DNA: TGTGCCAGCAGTTTAACGAGGGCTTCTAATGAAAAACTGTTTTTT

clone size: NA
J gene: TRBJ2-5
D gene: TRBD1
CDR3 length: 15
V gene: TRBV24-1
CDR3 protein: CATGDRGVGGETQYF
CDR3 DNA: TGTGCCACCGGGGACAGGGGCGTAGGTGGAGAGACCCAGTACTTC

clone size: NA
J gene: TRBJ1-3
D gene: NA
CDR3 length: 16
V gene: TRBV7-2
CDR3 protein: CASSLEEGRSGNTIYF
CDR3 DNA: TGTGCCAGCAGCTTAGAGGAGGGGCGCTCTGGAAACACCATATATTTT

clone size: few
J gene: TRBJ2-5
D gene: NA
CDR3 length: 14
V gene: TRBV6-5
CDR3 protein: CASSYSKRQETQYF
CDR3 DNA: TGTGCCAGCAGTTACTCGAAGCGCCAAGAGACCCAGTACTTC

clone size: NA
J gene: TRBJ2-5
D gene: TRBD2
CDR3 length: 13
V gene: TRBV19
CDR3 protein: CASGGGPEETQYF
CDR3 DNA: TGTGCTTCTGGGGGGGGACCCGAAGAGACCCAGTACTTC

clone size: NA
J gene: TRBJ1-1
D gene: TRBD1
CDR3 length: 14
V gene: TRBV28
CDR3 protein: CASSYGTGGFEAFF
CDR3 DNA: TGTGCCAGCAGTTATGGGACAGGGGGCTTTGAAGCTTTCTTT

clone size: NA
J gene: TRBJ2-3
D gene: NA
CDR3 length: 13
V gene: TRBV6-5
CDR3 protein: CASHTRGTDTQYF
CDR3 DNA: TGTGCCAGCCACACTCGGGGCACAGATACGCAGTATTTT

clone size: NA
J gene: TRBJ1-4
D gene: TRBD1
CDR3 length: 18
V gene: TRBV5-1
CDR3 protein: CASSPWSRGQERGEKLFF
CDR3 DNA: TGCGCCAGCAGCCCGTGGAGCAGGGGGCAAGAGAGGGGAGAAAAACTGTTTTTT

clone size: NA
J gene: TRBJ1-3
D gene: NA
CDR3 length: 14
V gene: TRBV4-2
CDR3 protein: CASSQQGVQDTIYF
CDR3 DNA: TGTGCCAGCAGCCAACAGGGTGTTCAGGACACCATATATTTT

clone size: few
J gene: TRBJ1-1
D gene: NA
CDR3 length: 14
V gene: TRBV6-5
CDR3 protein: CASSSTTAYTEAFF
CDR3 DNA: TGTGCCAGCAGTTCCACGACAGCTTACACTGAAGCTTTCTTT